These 21 T cell receptor beta chains share one sample of origin, sequenced in a study of T-cell memory formation after mild COVID-19. TCRdb itself ran the 5' RACE reads through MiXCR, one entry per CDR3 protein. The repertoire holds some 210,000 distinct CDR3 sequences, with approximately 16% as singletons. What was sequenced was PBMCs or a T cell subset sorted from them (not recorded which). Every receptor here comes from an adult woman who had mild COVID-19 (a few samples of this study predate the infection). Cell type and time point are not known.

The rearrangement uses TRBV3-1 and TRBJ1-1; D remains ambiguous. Between the trimmed V and J ends, which lost 0 bases and 10 bases, there was a span of 15 bases. CDR3 size: 14 residues. Germline loops: CDR1 LGHDT, CDR2 YNNKEL (reference sequence). Here the CDR3 reads CASSQEPRLGRAFF. The CDR3 bases are TGTGCCAGCAGCCAAGAGCCCAGGTTAGGGAGAGCTTTCTTT. The full variable domain, its missing parts supplied by reference TRBV3-1 and TRBJ1-1, is DTAVSQTPKYLVTQMGNDKSIKCEQNLGHDTMYWYKQDSKKFLKIMFSYNNKELIINETVPNRFSPKSPDKAHLNLHINSLELGDSAVYFCASSQEPRLGRAFFGQGTRLTVV.

This clonotype has only a few counts. The V call is TRBV10-3, the J call TRBJ1-4, with 9 bases matching TRBD1. Per germline, CDR1 ENHRY and CDR2 SYGVKD. The CDR3 is made up of 14 amino acids. V gave up 7 bases and J gave up 7 bases; unmatched junction bases: 7. The CDR3 sequence is CAINPGQGTEKLFF. DNA for the CDR3: TGTGCCATCAATCCGGGACAGGGTACTGAAAAACTGTTTTTT.

The sample holds many counts of this clonotype. V and J are TRBV11-1 and TRBJ2-7; 9 nucleotides line up with TRBD1. Germline V CDR1 and CDR2: SGHAT, FQDESV (reference sequence). Trimming at V came to 8 bases and at J to 1 base, leaving 12 bases not matched to a gene. This CDR3 spans 16 amino acids. The CDR3: CASVPGGTGSSYEQYF. The CDR3 nucleotides are TGTGCCAGCGTGCCTGGGGGGACAGGGTCGTCCTACGAGCAGTACTTC.

The J gene is TRBJ2-7, the V gene TRBV7-9; D is unclear. Per germline, CDR1 SEHNR and CDR2 FQNEAQ (reference sequence). The germline V and J ends were trimmed by 5 bases and 0 bases, with 17 bases remaining between them. The CDR3 length is 16 residues. The CDR3: CASSPLLAASSYEQYF. The CDR3 DNA reads as TGTGCCAGCAGCCCCCTGTTGGCGGCTAGCTCCTACGAGCAGTACTTC. Using reference TRBV7-9 and TRBJ2-7 for the parts outside the CDR3, the full variable domain is DTGVSQNPRHKITKRGQNVTFRCDPISEHNRLYWYRQTLGQGPEFLTYFQNEAQLEKSRLLSDRFSAERPKGSFSTLEIQRTEQGDSAMYLCASSPLLAASSYEQYFGPGTRLTVT.

This clonotype was observed a handful of times. The gene calls are TRBV18 and TRBJ2-1; perhaps TRBD2 as D (6 bases). The CDR3 runs 14 residues. V lost 2 bases, J lost 8 bases, and 13 bases lay in between. CDR1 and CDR2 (germline): KGHSH, LQKENI. The CDR3 nucleotides are TGTGCCAGCTCACCATCTCCGGGACTTCATGAGCAGTTCTTC. Amino acid sequence: CASSPSPGLHEQFF.

A single count supports this clonotype. The J gene is TRBJ2-5, the V gene TRBV24-1; D is possibly TRBD1 (5 bases). The CDR3 runs 15 residues. The V and J ends lost 0 bases and 5 bases respectively, with 12 bases between them. Germline loops: CDR1 KGHDR, CDR2 SFDVKD. CDR3 amino acids: CATSDLTGSQETQYF. CDR3 nucleotides: TGTGCCACCAGTGATTTGACAGGTAGCCAGGAGACCCAGTACTTC.

This clonotype was detected only a few times. V and J are TRBV7-9 and TRBJ2-1, with TRBD2 matching over 12 bases. The CDR3 is 15 amino acids. Trimming at V came to 5 bases and at J to 8 bases, leaving 7 bases not matched to a gene. Germline V CDR1 and CDR2: SEHNR, FQNEAQ (reference sequence). The CDR3 DNA sequence: TGTGCCAGCAGCACGCCTAGCGGGAGGGCCGATGAGCAGTTCTTC. It codes for CASSTPSGRADEQFF.

This clonotype was recorded many times. The chain couples TRBV7-2 to TRBJ2-5, with 7 bases matching TRBD1. CDR1 SGHTA and CDR2 FQGNSA come from the germline V gene. V shed 3 bases and J 3 bases; nucleotides not matched to a gene: 4. The length of the CDR3 is 14 residues. In nucleotides, the CDR3 is TGTGCCAGCAGCTTGACAGGGCGCGAAGAGACCCAGTACTTC. The encoded protein is CASSLTGREETQYF.

The genes are TRBV7-9 and TRBJ2-7; 13 bases match TRBD2. Germline trimming cut 5 bases from V and 0 bases from J; bases unmatched to any gene: 4. Germline V gene data show CDR1 as SEHNR and CDR2 as FQNEAQ (reference sequence). The CDR3 spans 16 residues. The CDR3 coding sequence is TGTGCCAGCAGCCGAGGACTAGCGGGAGACTCCTACGAGCAGTACTTC. This encodes CASSRGLAGDSYEQYF.

The gene calls are TRBV25-1 and TRBJ2-7, with 9 nucleotides matching TRBD1. The CDR3 runs 16 residues. The V gene end was trimmed by 3 bases and the J gene end by 0 bases; junction bases not matched to a gene: 6. From germline, CDR1 is MGHDK and CDR2 SYGVNS. CDR3 sequence (DNA): TGTGCCAGCAGTGATCCAGGGACAGGGAACTCCTACGAGCAGTACTTC. Protein product: CASSDPGTGNSYEQYF.

This clonotype was seen more than once but under ten times. The CDR3 here is CASSLVGEKLFF. CDR3 nucleotide sequence: TGTGCCAGCAGCTTAGTTGGTGAAAAACTGTTTTTT. The rearrangement uses TRBV7-8 and TRBJ1-4, with D unclear. The CDR3 is 12 residues long. Germline V CDR1 and CDR2: SGHVS, FQNEAQ. V lost 1 base to trimming and J lost 7 bases, with 4 bases between them. Together with reference TRBV7-8 and TRBJ1-4, the CDR3 gives the full variable domain: GAGVSQSPRYKVAKRGQDVALRCDPISGHVSLFWYQQALGQGPEFLTYFQNEAQLDKSGLPSDRFFAERPEGSVSTLKIQRTQQEDSAVYLCASSLVGEKLFFGSGTQLSVL.

The rearrangement uses TRBV4-3 and TRBJ2-3; D not certain. Trimming cost V 0 bases and J 0 bases, with 7 bases left between them. CDR3 length: 15 amino acids. From germline, CDR1 is LGHNA and CDR2 YSLEER. The CDR3 loop is CASSQEFMSTDTQYF. The CDR3, as DNA: TGCGCCAGCAGCCAAGAGTTCATGAGCACAGATACGCAGTATTTT.

The chain is built from TRBV6-2 or TRBV6-3 and TRBJ2-5; 8 bases map to TRBD2. The CDR3 is 17 amino acids. V lost 6 bases, J lost 5 bases, and 17 bases stayed unmatched. CDR1 and CDR2 (germline): MNHEY, SVGEGT. The CDR3 nucleotides read TGTGCCAGCAGCACCCCCAGGGTAGCGGGGAAGGTGGAGACCCAGTACTTC. Its protein is CASSTPRVAGKVETQYF.

The rearrangement joins TRBV12-3 or TRBV12-4 to TRBJ2-3, with 8 bases identical to TRBD2. The CDR3 has 12 residues. The V gene end was trimmed by 5 bases and the J gene end by 9 bases; junction bases not matched to a gene: 4. CDR3 in DNA: TGTGCCAGCAGTCCCGGGGGGGCCACGCAGTATTTT. This encodes CASSPGGATQYF.

A remark on this clonotype: Sequence at one end of the junction differs from germline and may be a read error. The chain links TRBV29-1 to TRBJ1-4; D may be TRBD1 (5 bases). The CDR3 consists of 9 residues. Germline-derived CDR1 and CDR2 are SQVTM and ANQGSEA. This CDR3 is CSVDPGRVF. CDR3 nucleotides: TGCAGCGTTGATCCGGGACGGGTTTTT.

The chain employs TRBV12-3 or TRBV12-4 and TRBJ2-1; TRBD2 matches 9 bases. This CDR3 region has 15 residues. V lost 4 bases to trimming and J lost 4 bases; unmatched junction nucleotides: 5. CDR3 sequence (DNA): TGTGCCAGCAGTTCCCTAGCGGGATATTACAATGAGCAGTTCTTC. This gives the protein CASSSLAGYYNEQFF.

Ten or more counts support this clonotype. This chain connects TRBV29-1 to TRBJ2-3; no clear D. Trimming shortened V by 5 bases and J by 0 bases, and 12 bases separated the two germline ends. The CDR3 is 14 amino acids. The germline V gene encodes CDR1 SQVTM and CDR2 ANQGSEA. The DNA for the CDR3 is TGCAGCGTTAACCCGGCCGGAAGCACAGATACGCAGTATTTT. Translating gives CSVNPAGSTDTQYF.

This clonotype was seen a single time. The chain recombines TRBV14 with TRBJ2-7, with 7 bases lining up with TRBD1. The CDR3 consists of 16 residues. Per germline, CDR1 SGHDN and CDR2 FVKESK. Trimming took 1 base from V and 4 from J; bases not matched to a gene: 10. The DNA of the CDR3 is TGTGCCAGCAGCCAAGTTACTTGGGACAGTAAGTACGAGCAGTACTTC. This translates into CASSQVTWDSKYEQYF.

This clonotype was detected a few times. This rearrangement joins TRBV11-1 to TRBJ1-1; maybe TRBD1 (5 bases). The CDR3 is 13 residues long. Deletions cut 6 bases from V and 2 bases from J, with 10 bases between. The germline V gene encodes CDR1 SGHAT and CDR2 FQDESV (reference sequence). CDR3 sequence: CASSPGTNTEAFF. The CDR3 DNA reads TGTGCCAGCAGTCCCGGGACCAACACTGAAGCTTTCTTT.

The V call is TRBV29-1, the J call TRBJ1-2, with a tentative D call TRBD1 (6 bases). V lost 0 bases and J 1 base, leaving 12 bases between the germline ends. The CDR3 runs to 15 residues. Germline V gene data show CDR1 as SQVTM and CDR2 as ANQGSEA. CDR3: CSVEDRGSSNYGYTF. CDR3 sequence (DNA): TGCAGCGTTGAAGACAGGGGCAGTAGTAACTATGGCTACACCTTC.

This clonotype was seen a handful of times. CDR3 sequence (DNA): TGTGCCACCAGCAGACCCTTTAGCGGCTCCACAGATACGCAGTATTTT. The encoded protein is CATSRPFSGSTDTQYF. The chain has TRBV15 and TRBJ2-3, with TRBD2 as a possible D gene (6 bases). The V and J ends lost 2 bases and 2 bases respectively, with 14 bases between them. This CDR3 region has 16 residues. Germline-derived CDR1 and CDR2 are LNHNV and YYDKDF (reference sequence).